The present T cell receptor beta chain was sequenced within a study of cytotoxic CD8 clonotypes in ibrutinib-treated CLL. Across the study: Patients: some 11 relapsed/refractory, about 14 treatment-naive, some 18 IGHV unmutated. The sample average was about 270,000 productive templates and 94,082 productive rearrangements.

Method: immunoSEQ multiplex PCR; TCRdb's copy keeps in-frame clones and lacks some. This sample has approximately 100,000 clones; 58% occur once, and the top ten carry 37%. In germline, CDR1 is MNHNS, CDR2 SASEGT. V shed 7 bases, J shed 6 bases, and the junction held 10 bases outside the gene matches. The CDR3 runs to 15 residues. For this clone: Its antigen is not known.

The study, taken as a whole, reports: Having risen at ibrutinib response, clonality had fallen back toward baseline by progression. On treatment, the uncommon public clonotypes contracted or remained stable.

The TCR originated in a human donor with chronic lymphocytic leukemia. This rearrangement joins TRBV6-1 to TRBJ2-3; 10 nucleotides line up with TRBD2. The sequencing here drew on PBMCs, taken after 24 months of ibrutinib treatment. The CDR3 here is CASTLSSGGFDTQYF. The CDR3 DNA reads TGTGCCAGCACCCTTTCTAGCGGGGGCTTCGATACGCAGTATTTT.